This entry is about one T cell receptor (beta chain). The sample originates from a study of blood T cell repertoires in COVID-19. The repertoire was sequenced with immunoSEQ multiplex PCR; TCRdb's copy has only in-frame clones and lacks some. The sample has roughly 250,000 clones; over 90% are singletons. The length of the CDR3 is 15 residues. Germline CDR1 reads SGHRS; CDR2 reads YFSETQ. The V gene end was trimmed by 4 bases and the J gene end by 2 bases; junction bases not matched to a gene: 4. The TCR sequence derives from a man in his thirties or forties with COVID-19, enrolled during active disease. The sample comprised peripheral blood. The V call is TRBV5-1, the J call TRBJ2-7; 12 positions match TRBD1. Here the CDR3 DNA reads TGCGCCAGCAGCCCGGGACAGGGGGCCACCTACGAGCAGTACTTC. This sequence encodes CASSPGQGATYEQYF.